The 26 T cell receptor beta chains below come from one sample, sequenced in a study of patients and donors after allogeneic stem cell transplantation. Each CDR3 protein is one row after TCRdb ran MiXCR on the RT-PCR reads. Of about 230,000 distinct CDR3 sequences in the sample, roughly 13% were seen once. Sequencing was carried out using blood, either unsorted or a sorted T cell fraction (not recorded which). All receptors come from a human donor who was either an allogeneic HSCT recipient or a stem cell or donor lymphocyte infusion donor (not recorded which). It is not recorded whose cells these are; they may come from a transplant donor.

V usage is TRBV6-4 and J usage is TRBJ1-6, with D maybe TRBD1 (6 bases). The CDR3 loop spans 15 amino acids. V was pared by 1 base and J by 10 bases, with 14 bases between. Germline V lookup: CDR1 MRHNA, CDR2 SNTAGT. The CDR3 DNA follows: TGTGCCAGCAGTGACTGGGGGCTTCCACGATCACCCCTCCACTTT. It encodes CASSDWGLPRSPLHF.

The chain carries TRBV5-6 and TRBJ2-7, with D uncertain. Trimming removed 0 bases from V and 3 bases from J, with 7 bases in between. Germline CDR1 and CDR2: SGHDT and YYEEEE. The CDR3 runs 13 residues. The CDR3 is CASSLGHNYEQYF. The DNA of the CDR3 is TGTGCCAGCAGCTTGGGACACAACTACGAGCAGTACTTC.

This clonotype was observed at least ten times. The junction shows a germline mismatch at one end, possibly a read error. This chain joins TRBV7-7 and TRBJ2-3, with D perhaps given as TRBD1 or TRBD2 (5 bases each). This CDR3 has 14 amino acids. Germline V gene sequence: CDR1 SSHAT, CDR2 FNYEAQ (reference sequence). The CDR3 coding sequence is TGTGCTAGCAGCATGGGGACGGAGCAAGATACGCAGTATTTT. It specifies CASSMGTEQDTQYF. Complete variable domain (other parts from reference TRBV7-7 and TRBJ2-3): GAGVSQSPRYKVTKRGQDVTLRCDPISSHATLYWYQQALGQGPEFLTYFNYEAQPDKSGLPSDRFSAERPEGSISTLTIQRTEQRDSAMYRCASSMGTEQDTQYFGPGTRLTVL.

In this sample, this clonotype turned up a few times. The V and J genes are TRBV5-1 and TRBJ2-7; D tentatively reads TRBD1 or TRBD2 (6 bases each). Germline CDR1 reads SGHRS; CDR2 reads YFSETQ. Trimming left V 5 bases short and J 6 bases short, with 24 bases between. The CDR3 is 16 amino acids. DNA for the CDR3: TGCGCCAGCAGAAGAGAAGGGGGGACGCCCTTCGGCGAGCAGTACTTC. Its protein product is CASRREGGTPFGEQYF.

This clonotype was seen many times. V gene TRBV12-3 or TRBV12-4 combines with J gene TRBJ1-3, with D unresolved. The CDR3 covers 14 residues. The ends were cut back, 3 bases at V and 0 bases at J, with 6 bases in the middle. The CDR3 sequence is CASSFRHSGNTIYF. The CDR3 region has the DNA TGTGCCAGCAGTTTCCGGCACTCTGGAAACACCATATATTTT.

The chain employs TRBV9 and TRBJ1-1; 10 positions agree with TRBD1. The germline CDR1 and CDR2 sequences are SGDLS and YYNGEE. The ends lost 4 bases at V and 6 bases at J; junction bases unmatched: 9. This CDR3 contains 15 residues. In DNA form, the CDR3 reads TGTGCCAGCAGCCCCTGGACAGGGGGAATGGCTGAAGCTTTCTTT. It is translated as CASSPWTGGMAEAFF.

The chain links TRBV5-1 to TRBJ2-3; D is unresolved. V lost 0 bases and J lost 5, with 7 bases in between. Germline values: CDR1 SGHRS, CDR2 YFSETQ. The CDR3 is made up of 13 amino acids. This CDR3 is CASSLDQQDTQYF. The CDR3, as DNA: TGCGCCAGCAGCTTGGACCAGCAAGATACGCAGTATTTT.

This clonotype has just a few counts. The chain recombines TRBV20-1 with TRBJ1-1; D gene unclear. Germline V gene sequence: CDR1 DFQATT, CDR2 SNEGSKA (reference sequence). V was pared by 0 bases and J by 6 bases, with 14 bases between. CDR3 size: 14 residues. This CDR3 reads CSARDGSRHAEAFF. CDR3 in DNA: TGCAGTGCTAGAGATGGTTCACGGCACGCTGAAGCTTTCTTT.

On this clonotype: A much larger clone lies one base from this, so it may be a read error. This chain connects TRBV20-1 to TRBJ1-1; TRBD1 matches at 7 bases. The germline gives CDR1 DFQATT, CDR2 SNEGSKA (reference sequence). CDR3 length equals 15 residues. This CDR3 is CSARRGGGGGTEAYF. In nucleotides, the CDR3 is TGCAGTGCTAGGAGGGGAGGGGGCGGTGGGACTGAAGCTTACTTT.

This clonotype was found a few times. The chain uses TRBV6-2 or TRBV6-3 and TRBJ1-5; tentatively, D is TRBD1 (5 bases). Germline V gene lookup returns CDR1 MNHEY and CDR2 SVGEGT. V lost 7 bases, J lost 4 bases, and 17 bases lay in between. The CDR3 consists of 15 residues. The CDR3 sequence: CASTWGGFGNQPQHF. DNA for the CDR3: TGTGCCAGCACCTGGGGGGGTTTCGGGAATCAGCCCCAGCATTTT.

This clonotype was counted only a few times. The chain joins TRBV20-1 to TRBJ1-1, with D unresolved. Trimming shortened V by 0 bases and J by 3 bases, and 8 bases separated the two germline ends. Germline lookup yields CDR1 DFQATT and CDR2 SNEGSKA (reference sequence). The CDR3 has 13 amino acids. The DNA for the CDR3 is TGCAGTGCTAGAGATACGCGGGACACTGAAGCTTTCTTT. Its protein product is CSARDTRDTEAFF.

The CDR3 DNA reads TGTGCCAGTACCTCCTGGCGGGACAGGGTTTCTGGGGCCAACGTCCTGACTTTC. Its protein product is CASTSWRDRVSGANVLTF. The chain joins TRBV19 to TRBJ2-6, with 9 positions matching TRBD1. V shed 7 bases and J 1 base; nucleotides not matched to a gene: 11. Germline V gene sequence: CDR1 LNHDA, CDR2 SQIVND (reference sequence). CDR3 length equals 18 residues.

This chain connects TRBV9 to TRBJ1-2, with TRBD1 as a possible D gene (6 bases). CDR1 SGDLS and CDR2 YYNGEE come from the germline V gene. This CDR3 region has 16 residues. V was pared by 0 bases and J by 0 bases, with 12 bases between. CDR3 region: CASSVDGQGSNYGYTF. In DNA form, the CDR3 reads TGTGCCAGCAGCGTAGATGGCCAGGGGTCTAACTATGGCTACACCTTC.

There are a few counts of this clonotype. This chain links TRBV3-1 with TRBJ2-5, with TRBD1 as a possible D gene (6 bases). The CDR3 extends over 15 amino acids. V gave up 1 base and J gave up 2 bases, with 11 bases separating them. The germline gives CDR1 LGHDT, CDR2 YNNKEL (reference sequence). The CDR3 nucleotides are TGTGCCAGCAGCCAAGTAGGGGGACCACAAGAGACCCAGTACTTC. Translated, it gives CASSQVGGPQETQYF.

This clonotype was found a few times. The gene calls are TRBV9 and TRBJ2-7; D perhaps matches TRBD1 (5 bases). V was cut by 0 bases and J by 6 bases, with 10 bases left in between. Looked up from germline, CDR1 is SGDLS and CDR2 is YYNGEE. CDR3 length equals 13 residues. The CDR3 nucleotides read TGTGCCAGCAGCGTAGATACAGGTCGCGAGCAGTACTTC. This codes for CASSVDTGREQYF.

The table lists this clonotype with many counts. The rearrangement uses TRBV20-1 and TRBJ2-5; 9 nucleotides align to TRBD2. This CDR3 has 15 amino acids. Germline V gene lookup returns CDR1 DFQATT and CDR2 SNEGSKA (reference sequence). The V segment lost 1 base and the J segment 7 bases; nucleotides outside the gene matches: 10. CDR3 protein: CSARGAGGWGVTQYF. The CDR3 coding sequence is TGCAGTGCTAGAGGAGCGGGAGGTTGGGGCGTGACCCAGTACTTC.

The chain is built from TRBV3-1 and TRBJ2-7, with 8 bases lining up with TRBD2. V lost 0 bases, J lost 2 bases, and 3 bases stayed unmatched. The germline V gene has CDR1 LGHDT and CDR2 YNNKEL (reference sequence). This CDR3 contains 15 residues. The CDR3 protein is CASSQELAATYEQYF. In DNA, the CDR3 is TGTGCCAGCAGCCAAGAACTAGCGGCTACCTACGAGCAGTACTTC.

This clonotype was detected only a few times. The chain combines TRBV6-5 with TRBJ1-2; D might be TRBD1 (6 bases). The V end was cut by 2 bases, the J end by 7 bases, with 20 bases between. The length of the CDR3 is 16 residues. The germline V gene encodes CDR1 MNHEY and CDR2 SVGAGI. DNA for the CDR3: TGTGCCAGCAGTTACAGGGCTACTACAGGGAGGAGTGGCTACACCTTC. It encodes CASSYRATTGRSGYTF.

The chain uses TRBV4-1 and TRBJ2-7; 9 positions agree with TRBD1. This CDR3 has 15 amino acids. The V and J ends lost 1 base and 2 bases, in that order; junction bases with no gene match: 3. Germline-derived CDR1 and CDR2 are MGHRA and YSYEKL. CDR3 residues: CASSQVRTGAYEQYF. The CDR3 region has the DNA TGCGCCAGCAGCCAAGTAAGGACAGGGGCCTACGAGCAGTACTTC.

This clonotype turned up a few times. V and J are TRBV6-2 or TRBV6-3 and TRBJ1-1, with no clear D. Germline CDR1 and CDR2: MNHEY and SVGEGT. The V gene lost 5 bases and the J gene lost 1 base, with 14 bases spanning the gap. CDR3 size: 15 residues. The CDR3 protein is CASSTRRSGNTEAFF. CDR3 in DNA: TGTGCCAGCAGTACCCGGAGGTCGGGGAACACTGAAGCTTTCTTT.

This clonotype has at least ten counts. This sequence joins TRBV15 and TRBJ1-2, with D possibly matching TRBD1 (5 bases). Trimming took 2 bases from V and 8 from J, leaving 18 bases between them. There are 15 residues in the CDR3. The V gene's germline CDR1 is LNHNV and CDR2 YYDKDF (reference sequence). The CDR3 coding sequence is TGTGCCACCAGCAGACGTGTCGGGGGGGAACAGGGCTACACCTTC. Amino acid sequence: CATSRRVGGEQGYTF.

The V gene is TRBV7-3, the J gene TRBJ2-3; D possibly matches TRBD1 or TRBD2 (6 bases each). CDR1 and CDR2 from the germline V gene are SGHTA and FQGTGA. The CDR3 runs to 16 residues. Trimming took 0 bases from V and 1 from J, leaving 11 bases between them. The CDR3 sequence is CASSLTVGGGTDTQYF. The CDR3 DNA follows: TGTGCCAGCAGCTTAACTGTGGGGGGCGGCACAGATACGCAGTATTTT. The full variable domain, with the rest looked up from reference TRBV7-3 and TRBJ2-3, is GAGVSQTPSNKVTEKGKYVELRCDPISGHTALYWYRQSLGQGPEFLIYFQGTGAADDSGLPNDRFFAVRPEGSVSTLKIQRTERGDSAVYLCASSLTVGGGTDTQYFGPGTRLTVL.

The chain combines TRBV18 with TRBJ2-2, with 9 bases lining up with TRBD1. The J segment lost 0 bases and the V segment lost 2 bases, leaving 4 bases of the junction unmatched. Germline loops: CDR1 KGHSH, CDR2 LQKENI. The CDR3 has 17 amino acids. CDR3 region: CASSPVGTGTNTGELFF. In DNA, the CDR3 is TGTGCCAGCTCACCAGTTGGGACAGGGACGAACACCGGGGAGCTGTTTTTT.

The gene calls are TRBV27 and TRBJ1-2; 8 bases map to TRBD1. V dropped 5 bases and J dropped 13; count of bases not matched to a gene: 6. CDR3 size: 11 residues. Germline assignment: CDR1 MNHEY and CDR2 SMNVEV (reference sequence). CDR3 bases: TGTGCCAGCAGTCCGGACAGGGTGCTCACCTTC. Translation gives CASSPDRVLTF.

This chain links TRBV7-8 with TRBJ1-3; 10 bases align to TRBD1. Germline CDR1 is SGHVS and CDR2 is FQNEAQ. J was trimmed by 9 bases and V by 2 bases; bases with no gene match: 1. CDR3 length: 13 residues. The CDR3 here is CASSLRTGGTIYF. The CDR3 nucleotides are TGTGCCAGCAGCTTAAGGACAGGGGGCACCATATATTTT.

This clonotype was found a few times. This chain joins TRBV27 and TRBJ2-3, with D unclear. V lost 5 bases to trimming and J lost 2 bases, with 17 bases between them. The CDR3 consists of 16 residues. Per germline, CDR1 MNHEY and CDR2 SMNVEV (reference sequence). CDR3 DNA sequence: TGTGCCAGCAGTCTAACCTCCATGACCATCACAGATACGCAGTATTTT. Translated: CASSLTSMTITDTQYF.